This T cell receptor (beta chain) was recovered during a study of cytotoxic CD8 clonotypes in ibrutinib-treated CLL (dated by TCRdb to about 2021). In the study overall: The cohort included more than 14 treatment-naive and under 13 relapsed/refractory patients; 17 to 18 were IGHV unmutated. The response samples were drawn at a median of 12 months into treatment, with a range of roughly 6 to 40 months. Of the 90 or so participants in the trial, approximately 25 had longitudinal samples available. On average, each sample had about 250,000 productive templates and more than 85,000 productive rearrangements. Every remission and progressive disease sample was obtained while ibrutinib was still being received by the patients. Responses were partial in 25 or so patients and complete in 2; after median approximately 69 months follow-up, roughly 14 stayed in remission and roughly twelve progressed. Cryopreserved peripheral blood mononuclear cells were obtained prior to treatment, at the time of response, and at either disease progression or sustained remission.

A remark on this clone: What this receptor recognizes is not known. No much larger clone is present one base from it, and per-base qualities are unavailable.

Explained via the paper, the time point label denotes: progressive disease on ibrutinib. For TCR beta library preparation, roughly 2 micrograms of genomic DNA were extracted from the cryopreserved PBMCs. High-throughput TCR beta sequencing was performed on longitudinal blood samples from CLL patients receiving ibrutinib monotherapy. The patients took part in an open-label, single-center phase 2 trial of ibrutinib monotherapy. The full study reports these points: Public clonotypes were rare and either shrank or stayed stable during treatment, and the rise in clonality at ibrutinib response reflected expansion of private clonotypes. Sampling times were not matched between patients in sustained remission and patients whose disease was progressing, and lymph node repertoires were not examined. Clonality increased at ibrutinib response, stayed stable in sustained remission, and fell back toward baseline at progression. Baseline clonality was found to be higher than that of age-matched healthy donors and was strongly correlated with circulating CD8+ T-cell counts.

The goal of deep resolution MiSeq sequencing was a depth between 1 in 1 million and 1 in 200,000 T cells, and coverage averaged 10x per clonotype. The immunoSEQ hsTCRB Kit was used to generate TCR beta libraries. The paper's processing steps were these. The data were analyzed with ImmunoSEQ Analyzer and ImmunoSEQ Data Assistant, and V, D and J gene assignments followed IMGT definitions. Clonality, which ranges from 0 to 1, was calculated by subtracting the normalized Shannon entropy of productive rearrangement frequencies from one. Only overrepresented clonotypes making up at least 0.05% of the repertoire of each patient were included in the public clonotype analysis. About a dozen age-matched healthy donor repertoires from immuneACCESS served as clonality controls. The table comes from immuneACCESS by way of TCRdb, which keeps in-frame sequences with V and J called. Part of the clones is missing from these tables; in studies checked, under half for an unresolved V gene and the rest for unknown reasons. V, J and clone size are those of that table, while D and trimming were read from the DNA. Within this sample are 35,000 or so clones, with 71% of them counted one time only. The top ten clonotypes cover over 15% of the sample.

Measured from the cysteine to the phenylalanine, the CDR3 is 15 residues long. The retained sequence is limited to the CDR3, 45 bases, with the frame set at the first base. At the junction V is shortened by 0 bases and J by 5 bases, with 14 bases in between. The germline V gene specifies SGHRS as CDR1 and YFSETQ as CDR2. The sequencing here drew on PBMCs, taken at disease progression, from a patient treated with ibrutinib. The sequence derives from a human donor with chronic lymphocytic leukemia. The chain is encoded by TRBV5-1 joined to TRBJ2-5; the D segment could be TRBD1, given 5 matching bases. The nucleotides are TGCGCCAGCAGCTTGGAGCCAGGGTTTCTCGAGACCCAGTACTTC. Its protein product is CASSLEPGFLETQYF.